Listed below are T cell receptor beta chains from one sample, sequenced in a study of blood T cell repertoires in COVID-19. Profiling relied on immunoSEQ multiplex PCR, and the TCRdb table lists in-frame clones only, not all of them. Among nearly 80,000 clones listed, around 90% were seen once. Sequencing was done on a sample of peripheral blood. The receptors were gathered from a woman older than 75 with active or convalescent COVID-19. CDR3s include the opening cysteine and the closing phenylalanine or tryptophan. A D gene is named only where the DNA matches it firmly. Only part of the rows carry a size: once, few, many, or a class if the clone is expanded.

clone_size,j_call,v_call,d_call,cdr3_aa,cdr3_nt
-,TRBJ2-5,TRBV7-9,-,CASSRGETQYF,TGTGCCAGCAGTCGCGGAGAGACCCAGTACTTC
-,TRBJ1-1,TRBV4-2,-,CASSQFTLGGTEAFF,TGTGCCAGCAGCCAATTCACGTTAGGGGGCACTGAAGCTTTCTTT
-,TRBJ2-5,TRBV7-8,TRBD1,CASSRGTGIQETQYF,TGTGCCAGCAGCAGGGGGACAGGAATTCAAGAGACCCAGTACTTC
-,TRBJ2-2,TRBV28,-,CASIPTGNTGELFF,TGTGCCAGCATTCCCACTGGGAACACCGGGGAGCTGTTTTTT
-,TRBJ2-1,TRBV7-2,-,CASSLGALSHEQFF,TGTGCCAGCAGCTTAGGGGCCCTGAGCCATGAGCAGTTCTTC
-,TRBJ2-3,TRBV7-2,TRBD1,CASSWGQGRTDTQYF,TGTGCCAGCAGCTGGGGACAGGGTCGAACAGATACGCAGTATTTT
-,TRBJ2-1,TRBV6-4,TRBD2,CASSSVAGALNEQFF,TGTGCCAGCAGTTCCGTAGCGGGGGCGTTGAATGAGCAGTTCTTC
-,TRBJ1-1,TRBV2,TRBD1,CASSVRGDTEAFF,TGTGCCAGCAGTGTCAGGGGGGACACTGAAGCTTTCTTT
-,TRBJ2-7,TRBV6-2/TRBV6-3,TRBD1,CASSDGDRARWFEQYF,TGTGCCAGCAGCGACGGGGACAGGGCGAGATGGTTCGAGCAGTACTTC
-,TRBJ1-5,TRBV19,TRBD1,CASSGQGNGQPQHF,TGTGCCAGTAGTGGACAGGGCAATGGGCAGCCCCAGCATTTT
-,TRBJ2-1,TRBV6-5,-,CASSYGQGWRQFF,TGTGCCAGCAGTTACGGGCAGGGGTGGCGGCAGTTCTTC
-,TRBJ1-4,TRBV25-1,-,CASSELGSVGEKLFF,TGTGCCAGCAGTGAATTGGGTAGCGTAGGTGAAAAACTGTTTTTT
-,TRBJ2-5,TRBV28,-,CAINTNQRKQGTQYF,TGTGCCATCAATACTAACCAGAGAAAACAGGGGACCCAGTACTTC
-,TRBJ2-2,TRBV3-1/TRBV3-2,-,CASSQGSSGELFF,TGTGCCAGCAGCCAAGGTTCCAGCGGGGAGCTGTTTTTT
-,TRBJ1-2,TRBV28,TRBD1,CASRSQGVGYGYTF,TGTGCCAGCAGAAGCCAGGGGGTAGGCTATGGCTACACCTTC
-,TRBJ2-5,TRBV28,TRBD1,CASSLGGTGAVKTQYF,TGTGCCAGCAGTTTGGGGGGGACAGGGGCGGTAAAGACCCAGTACTTC
-,TRBJ2-7,TRBV7-2,-,CASSLGLGSGQYF,TGTGCCAGCAGCCTTGGACTGGGATCAGGGCAGTACTTC
-,TRBJ2-5,TRBV5-1,-,CASGAGLGVETQYF,TGCGCCAGCGGAGCAGGGCTTGGTGTGGAGACCCAGTACTTC
-,TRBJ1-5,TRBV10-3,TRBD1,CAIGVGQGANQPQHF,TGTGCCATCGGAGTCGGACAGGGGGCGAATCAGCCCCAGCATTTT
-,TRBJ2-1,TRBV5-4,TRBD2,CASSNIRTSGNNEQFF,TGTGCCAGCAGTAATATACGGACTAGCGGGAACAATGAGCAGTTCTTC
-,TRBJ1-5,TRBV6-4,-,CASSEVVGQPQHF,TGTGCCAGCAGTGAGGTGGTCGGGCAGCCCCAGCATTTT
-,TRBJ1-1,TRBV7-2,-,CASSFDIKNTEAFF,TGTGCCAGCAGCTTTGACATAAAGAACACTGAAGCTTTCTTT
-,TRBJ2-7,TRBV7-9,-,CASSQISGSYEQYF,TGTGCCAGCAGCCAGATAAGTGGTTCCTACGAGCAGTACTTC
-,TRBJ2-7,TRBV6-5,TRBD2,CASSYSSLAGYYEQYF,TGTGCCAGCAGTTACTCGTCACTAGCGGGGTACTACGAGCAGTACTTC
medium-sized,TRBJ2-1,TRBV2,TRBD2,CASSDPIAGSSYNEQFF,TGTGCCAGCAGTGACCCGATAGCGGGGAGCTCCTACAATGAGCAGTTCTTC
-,TRBJ2-7,TRBV28,-,CASSLRTNRVDPYEQYF,TGTGCCAGCAGTTTAAGAACTAACAGGGTTGACCCCTACGAGCAGTACTTC
once,TRBJ1-2,TRBV7-3,-,CASVAGGYTF,TGTGCCAGCGTGGCTGGTGGCTACACCTTC
-,TRBJ2-7,TRBV7-3,TRBD2,CASSPKRGGVSYEQYF,TGTGCCAGCAGCCCAAAGCGGGGGGGAGTTTCCTACGAGCAGTACTTC
-,TRBJ1-3,TRBV18,TRBD1,CASSSTGVWNTIYF,TGTGCCAGCTCATCAACAGGGGTGTGGAACACCATATATTTT
once,TRBJ1-1,TRBV5-4,-,CASSSRGYTEAFF,TGTGCCAGCAGCTCCCGGGGATACACTGAAGCTTTCTTT
-,TRBJ1-1,TRBV7-8,TRBD1,CASSQQGLKNTEAFF,TGTGCCAGCAGCCAACAGGGGCTTAAGAACACTGAAGCTTTCTTT